One sample yielded the 29 T cell receptor beta chains listed below, sequenced in a study of T cell changes during pregnancy in multiple sclerosis. The table came from immunoSEQ multiplex PCR; TCRdb's copy has only in-frame clones and leaves some out. The profile covers 20,000 to 30,000 clones, with 88% appearing a single time and roughly 0.74% taken by the ten largest. Here the sequenced sample was CD4+ T cells from peripheral blood mononuclear cells, taken in the first trimester of pregnancy. The receptors shown here come from a female donor in good health, enrolled as a control in a pregnancy study.

This sequence joins TRBV7-6 and TRBJ2-1; D is possibly TRBD2 (5 bases). CDR1 and CDR2 (germline): SGHVS, FNYEAQ. This CDR3 comprises 14 residues. V was shortened by 2 bases and J by 8 bases, with 13 bases between the two germline ends. The CDR3 coding sequence is TGTGCCAGCAGCTTAATGCGGGCTGATCATGAGCAGTTCTTC. Translation: CASSLMRADHEQFF.

In its sample, this clone was seen a few times. J is TRBJ2-2 and V is TRBV9; a weak D match, TRBD2 (6 bases). Germline CDR1 and CDR2: SGDLS and YYNGEE. Trimming removed 3 bases at V and 1 base at J, with 7 bases between. CDR3 length: 14 residues. The CDR3 sequence: CASSGRGNTGELFF. The DNA for the CDR3 is TGTGCCAGCAGCGGGCGGGGGAACACCGGGGAGCTGTTTTTT.

V usage is TRBV7-9 and J usage is TRBJ2-2; 11 nucleotides agree with TRBD1. CDR3 length equals 18 residues. Losses at the gene ends were 6 bases for V and 5 bases for J; bases not matched to a gene: 14. Germline lookup yields CDR1 SEHNR and CDR2 FQNEAQ (reference sequence). CDR3 nucleotide sequence: TGTGCCAGCAGATACGCTATTGCCGGGACAGGGGGGACCGGGGAGCTGTTTTTT. Translation gives CASRYAIAGTGGTGELFF.

In its sample, this clone was seen once. The chain links TRBV19 to TRBJ2-1; 13 bases map to TRBD2. J lost 10 bases, V lost 5 bases, and 14 bases had no gene match. The CDR3 consists of 17 residues. Germline V gene lookup returns CDR1 LNHDA and CDR2 SQIVND (reference sequence). This CDR3 reads CASSYFSTSGGRMEQFF. CDR3 bases: TGTGCCAGTAGTTATTTCTCGACTAGCGGGGGGCGTATGGAGCAGTTCTTC.

V is TRBV6-6 and J is TRBJ2-2, with 9 bases matching TRBD1. The V gene's germline CDR1 is MNHNY and CDR2 SVGAGI (reference sequence). V lost 6 bases to trimming and J lost 2 bases; unmatched junction nucleotides: 4. CDR3 length equals 15 residues. In DNA, the CDR3 is TGTGCCAGCAGATCGGGACAGGGTAACACCGGGGAGCTGTTTTTT. Translated, it gives CASRSGQGNTGELFF.

The J gene is TRBJ2-6, the V gene TRBV29-1, with 11 bases matching TRBD2. This CDR3 is built from 18 residues. Unmatched junction bases numbered 10, after V lost 5 bases and J lost 1 base. Per the germline V gene, CDR1 is SQVTM and CDR2 is ANQGSEA. The CDR3 reads CSVLFLAGGISGANVLTF. CDR3 coding DNA: TGCAGCGTTCTTTTCCTAGCGGGAGGAATTTCTGGGGCCAACGTCCTGACTTTC.

This clone was seen a handful of times. The V gene is TRBV19, the J gene TRBJ1-2, with 8 bases that match TRBD1. Germline V CDR1 and CDR2: LNHDA, SQIVND (reference sequence). J was trimmed by 7 bases and V by 4 bases; bases with no gene match: 11. The CDR3 is 15 amino acids. CDR3 in amino acids: CASSNGDRKRGGYTF. The CDR3 nucleotides are TGTGCCAGTAGTAACGGGGACAGGAAAAGAGGTGGCTACACCTTC.

The chain employs TRBV5-1 and TRBJ1-1; TRBD1 matches 9 bases. V was pared by 3 bases and J by 5 bases, with 2 bases of the junction left unmatched. CDR1 SGHRS and CDR2 YFSETQ come from the germline V gene. The CDR3 has 13 residues. The CDR3 region has the DNA TGCGCCAGCAGCTGGACAGGGGTGACTGAAGCTTTCTTT. Protein product: CASSWTGVTEAFF. Drawing the rest from reference TRBV5-1 and TRBJ1-1, the complete variable domain is KAGVTQTPRYLIKTRGQQVTLSCSPISGHRSVSWYQQTPGQGLQFLFEYFSETQRNKGNFPGRFSGRQFSNSRSEMNVSTLELGDSALYLCASSWTGVTEAFFGQGTRLTVV.

The chain couples TRBV2 to TRBJ2-2; weak D call: TRBD1 (6 bases). The CDR3 is 14 residues long. Germline CDR1 SNHLY, CDR2 FYNNEI. V was shortened by 11 bases and J by 2 bases, with 15 bases between the two germline ends. The CDR3 is CAGRRGTNTGELFF. The CDR3 nucleotides are TGTGCCGGCCGCAGGGGAACCAACACCGGGGAGCTGTTTTTT.

This chain connects TRBV27 to TRBJ2-7, with TRBD1 matching over 7 bases. V dropped 6 bases and J dropped 4; count of bases not matched to a gene: 15. The CDR3 extends over 16 amino acids. Germline V lookup: CDR1 MNHEY, CDR2 SMNVEV (reference sequence). The CDR3 DNA reads TGTGCCAGCAGCGACCTTAAGACAGGGAGTAGGTACGAGCAGTACTTC. This gives the protein CASSDLKTGSRYEQYF.

The genes are TRBV7-2 and TRBJ2-1, with 7 bases lining up with TRBD1. Germline V gene data show CDR1 as SGHTA and CDR2 as FQGNSA. The trim removed 5 bases at V and 6 bases at J, leaving 7 bases unmatched. This CDR3 region has 14 residues. The CDR3 region is CASSLDRDRNEQFF. CDR3 DNA: TGTGCCAGCAGCCTAGACAGGGACCGCAATGAGCAGTTCTTC.

A note on this clone: An end of the junction differs from the germline gene, which may be a read error. This chain links TRBV7-7 with TRBJ2-5; 8 bases are shared with TRBD1. The CDR3 runs to 12 residues. Germline V lookup: CDR1 SSHAT, CDR2 FNYEAQ (reference sequence). In DNA, the CDR3 is TGTGCTAGCAGCCCGACAGGGGATAACCAGTACTTC. Protein sequence: CASSPTGDNQYF.

This rearrangement joins TRBV20-1 to TRBJ1-1; 10 bases match TRBD1. This CDR3 has 10 residues. CDR1 and CDR2 (germline): DFQATT, SNEGSKA (reference sequence). V gave up 5 bases and J gave up 11 bases; unmatched junction bases: 2. Written as DNA, the CDR3 is TGCAGTGCTCCGGGACAGGGGGCTTTCTTT. Translating it yields CSAPGQGAFF.

The V and J genes are TRBV9 and TRBJ1-6; no reliable D call. The germline CDR1 and CDR2 sequences are SGDLS and YYNGEE. This CDR3 comprises 14 residues. Trimming took 2 bases from V and 5 from J, leaving 8 bases between them. CDR3 sequence (DNA): TGTGCCAGCAGCGTTAGAACTGATAATTCACCCCTCCACTTT. It specifies CASSVRTDNSPLHF.

The table lists this clone with a count of one. The chain combines TRBV5-1 with TRBJ1-5; TRBD1 aligns across 7 bases. The CDR3 is made up of 16 amino acids. Unmatched junction bases numbered 6, after V lost 0 bases and J lost 3 bases. CDR1 and CDR2 from the germline V gene are SGHRS and YFSETQ. CDR3 amino acids: CASSLGDRVDNQPQHF. For the CDR3, the DNA is TGCGCCAGCAGCTTGGGCGACAGGGTGGACAATCAGCCCCAGCATTTT.

The V gene is TRBV6-1, the J gene TRBJ1-2; D is perhaps TRBD1 (5 bases). The germline V gene encodes CDR1 MNHNS and CDR2 SASEGT. The CDR3 has 18 residues. The germline V and J ends were trimmed by 1 base and 0 bases, with 18 bases remaining between them. The CDR3: CASSEVPPGSLANYGYTF. Here the CDR3 DNA reads TGTGCCAGCAGTGAAGTACCGCCAGGGTCCCTAGCTAACTATGGCTACACCTTC.

The rearrangement links TRBV2 to TRBJ2-7, with D maybe TRBD2 (5 bases). This CDR3 contains 13 residues. The ends were cut back, 9 bases at V and 0 bases at J, with 12 bases in the middle. Germline V gene sequence: CDR1 SNHLY, CDR2 FYNNEI. CDR3 sequence reads: CASSGFYSYEQYF. The CDR3 DNA reads as TGTGCCAGTTCGGGGTTCTACTCCTACGAGCAGTACTTC.

V and J are TRBV4-2 and TRBJ2-4; D perhaps matches TRBD1 (5 bases). Germline CDR1 and CDR2: LGHNA and YNFKEQ. The CDR3 spans 12 residues. Deletions cut 2 bases from V and 6 bases from J, with 5 bases between. CDR3 sequence reads: CASSQRGNIQYF. The CDR3 DNA is TGTGCCAGCAGCCAAAGGGGAAACATTCAGTACTTC.

By proportion, this clone is medium-sized (0.01 to 0.1%). The chain has TRBV19 and TRBJ1-1; tentative D call: TRBD1 (6 bases). Germline loops: CDR1 LNHDA, CDR2 SQIVND (reference sequence). Trimming left V 5 bases short and J 0 bases short, with 16 bases between. The CDR3 runs to 16 residues. The CDR3 sequence is CASSVLKGGMNTEAFF. In DNA, the CDR3 is TGTGCCAGTAGTGTTCTAAAAGGGGGAATGAACACTGAAGCTTTCTTT.

The V gene is TRBV4-1, the J gene TRBJ1-2; TRBD1 matches 10 bases. The CDR3 sequence is 16 residues long. From germline, CDR1 is MGHRA and CDR2 YSYEKL. V shed 2 bases and J 0 bases; nucleotides not matched to a gene: 3. This CDR3 is CASSQTGQGANYGYTF. CDR3 coding DNA: TGCGCCAGCAGCCAAACCGGACAGGGGGCTAACTATGGCTACACCTTC.

The chain combines TRBV18 with TRBJ1-1; 7 bases agree with TRBD1. This CDR3 is 15 amino acids long. CDR1 is KGHSH and CDR2 is LQKENI in the germline V gene. After removal of 3 bases from V and 1 base from J, the junction contained 5 bases not matched to a gene. This chain's CDR3 is CASSPRGQQNTEAFF. CDR3 coding DNA: TGTGCCAGCTCACCCAGGGGACAGCAGAACACTGAAGCTTTCTTT.

V is TRBV2 and J is TRBJ2-7; the match to TRBD2 covers 13 bases. Germline CDR1 and CDR2: SNHLY and FYNNEI. The V segment lost 10 bases and the J segment 0 bases; nucleotides outside the gene matches: 9. CDR3 length equals 16 residues. The CDR3 nucleotides read TGTGCCACCACCGCGGGACTAGCGGGGCGCTCCTACGAGCAGTACTTC. Protein product: CATTAGLAGRSYEQYF.

This clone is a singleton in its sample. The chain links TRBV6-5 to TRBJ2-5, with D perhaps TRBD2 (7 bases). V lost 3 bases, J lost 0 bases, and 11 bases lay in between. Germline V CDR1 and CDR2: MNHEY, SVGAGI. This CDR3 is 15 amino acids long. CDR3 nucleotides: TGTGCCAGCAGTTATGGCGGGGGCTACCAAGAGACCCAGTACTTC. Encoded protein: CASSYGGGYQETQYF.

This clone was recorded once. This chain joins TRBV5-6 and TRBJ2-7, with D maybe TRBD1 (6 bases). Germline V lookup: CDR1 SGHDT, CDR2 YYEEEE. The CDR3 covers 15 residues. V gave up 4 bases and J gave up 1 base, with 15 bases separating them. The CDR3 bases are TGTGCCAGCAGCCTCTGGACAGTCCTTTCCTACGAGCAGTACTTC. It is translated as CASSLWTVLSYEQYF. The full variable domain, in which reference TRBV5-6 and TRBJ2-7 provide the parts outside the CDR3, is DAGVTQSPTHLIKTRGQQVTLRCSPKSGHDTVSWYQQALGQGPQFIFQYYEEEERQRGNFPDRFSGHQFPNYSSELNVNALLLGDSALYLCASSLWTVLSYEQYFGPGTRLTVT.

The gene calls are TRBV30 and TRBJ1-3; maybe TRBD1 (6 bases). The V gene lost 0 bases and the J gene lost 2 bases, with 8 bases spanning the gap. This CDR3 is 14 amino acids long. Per the germline V gene, CDR1 is GTSNPN and CDR2 is SVGIG (reference sequence). Here the CDR3 DNA reads TGTGCCTGGAGTGTACAGGGCCCTGGAAACACCATATATTTT. Translated, it gives CAWSVQGPGNTIYF. The whole variable domain, filled in from reference TRBV30 and TRBJ1-3, reads SQTIHQWPATLVQPVGSPLSLECTVEGTSNPNLYWYRQAAGRGLQLLFYSVGIGQISSEVPQNLSASRPQDRQFILSSKKLLLSDSGFYLCAWSVQGPGNTIYFGEGSWLTVV.

This clone showed up just once. The chain has TRBV6-1 and TRBJ2-5, with 8 nucleotides matching TRBD1. The CDR3 has 13 amino acids. The trim removed 6 bases at V and 7 bases at J, leaving 7 bases unmatched. The germline gives CDR1 MNHNS, CDR2 SASEGT. The CDR3 spells CASRDRAGWTQYF. CDR3 DNA: TGTGCCAGCAGGGACAGGGCCGGATGGACCCAGTACTTC.

The V gene is TRBV10-3, the J gene TRBJ1-1; perhaps TRBD1 as D (6 bases). Trimming took off 2 bases at V and 0 bases at J, with 10 bases between the two ends. The CDR3 has 15 amino acids. Germline lookup yields CDR1 ENHRY and CDR2 SYGVKD. The CDR3 region is CAISEPGQMNTEAFF. The CDR3 nucleotides are TGTGCCATCAGTGAGCCCGGACAGATGAACACTGAAGCTTTCTTT.

The chain combines TRBV6-6 with TRBJ2-1, with D uncertain. Between the trimmed V and J ends, which lost 5 bases and 13 bases, there was a span of 12 bases. Germline V gene lookup returns CDR1 MNHNY and CDR2 SVGAGI (reference sequence). The CDR3 has 11 amino acids. The DNA for the CDR3 is TGTGCCAGCAGTCCCGAGGCGTACCAGTTCTTC. It yields the protein CASSPEAYQFF.

The chain couples TRBV5-1 to TRBJ1-1; perhaps TRBD1 as D (6 bases). The CDR3 has 14 residues. CDR1 is SGHRS and CDR2 is YFSETQ in the germline V gene. The ends were cut back, 3 bases at V and 2 bases at J, with 11 bases in the middle. The CDR3 reads CASSSDRTNTEAFF. The CDR3 coding sequence is TGCGCCAGCAGCTCAGACAGGACCAACACTGAAGCTTTCTTT.